This TCR beta chain was recorded in a study of shared clonotypes between healthy human individuals. Study-level points and caveats: Expectations were that clonotype sharing among donors would be affected by sequencing depth.

CD4+ cell separation produced CD45RA+ naive and CD45RA-negative memory subsets. Notes on this clone: Its antigen is unidentified.

Produced via immunoSEQ multiplex PCR; TCRdb's table is partial and in-frame only. Of under 2.5 million clones in the sample, around 92% were seen once. Sequenced material: naive CD4+ T cells from PBMCs. Subset denoted: CD45RA+ positively selected. The source is a young man in good health. Some clones in this sample may be carry-over from other donors' samples.

The chain's CDR3 is CASSLVRTPAGETQYF. The DNA for the CDR3 is TGTGCCAGCAGCTTAGTTCGGACCCCGGCGGGGGAGACCCAGTACTTC. The V and J genes are TRBV7-8 and TRBJ2-5; maybe TRBD2 (6 bases). There are 16 residues in the CDR3. Trimming pared 1 base from V and 5 bases from J, leaving 17 bases between. Germline V gene sequence: CDR1 SGHVS, CDR2 FQNEAQ.